These T cell receptor beta chains were read from a single sample in a study of blood T cell repertoires in COVID-19. The protocol was immunoSEQ multiplex PCR, while the TCRdb copy is restricted to in-frame clones and leaves out a portion. The table includes around 200,000 clones, around 83% detected once. Sequenced input: peripheral blood. These receptor sequences come from a woman aged 45-59 years with acute or convalescent COVID-19. CDR3s include the opening cysteine and the closing phenylalanine or tryptophan. D genes are given only for firm matches. The listing skips clone size in some rows; elsewhere it reads once, few, many or a size class.

TRBJ2-1 TRBD2 TRBV30 - TGTGCCTCGGGACTAGCGGGAGGCTACAATGAGCAGTTCTTC CASGLAGGYNEQFF
TRBJ2-3 TRBD2 TRBV7-3 - TGTGCCAGCAGCGCGGGACTAGCGGGGGTCCCCGTCTTT CASSAGLAGVPVF
TRBJ2-7 TRBD1 TRBV18 - TGTGCCAGCTCATTGGGACAGTCCTACGAGCAGTACTTC CASSLGQSYEQYF
TRBJ2-7 TRBD1 TRBV3-1/TRBV3-2 - TGTGCCAGCAGCCGAGCCGGACAGGGGGTCGGCGAGCAGTACTTC CASSRAGQGVGEQYF
TRBJ2-7 TRBD2 TRBV7-8 few TGTGCCAGCAGCATACGGACTAGCGGGAGCCGGGCCTACGAGCAGTACTTC CASSIRTSGSRAYEQYF
TRBJ2-2 - TRBV27 - TGTGCCAGCAGTTTGAGTCTAGCGACGAACACCGGGGAGCTGTTTTTT CASSLSLATNTGELFF
TRBJ2-1 - TRBV3-1/TRBV3-2 - TGTGCCAGCAGCCAAGCTCTAGGTGCTCCCTACAATGAGCAGTTCTTC CASSQALGAPYNEQFF
TRBJ2-2 - TRBV5-1 - TGCGCCAGCAGCTTCAACAGGGAGACGAACACCGGGGAGCTGTTTTTT CASSFNRETNTGELFF
TRBJ2-1 TRBD2 TRBV5-1 - TGCGCCAGCAGCTTGATAGGCCTAGCGGGAGTAAGGGATTACAATGAGCAGTTCTTC CASSLIGLAGVRDYNEQFF
TRBJ1-2 - TRBV28 - TGTGCCAGCAGTTTTCCAGGCCCCTCCGAGCGGGGCTACACCTTC CASSFPGPSERGYTF
TRBJ2-7 - TRBV9 - TGTGCCAGGACGCCTTGGGCGTCCTACGAGCAGTACTTC CARTPWASYEQYF
TRBJ2-3 - TRBV13 - TGTGCCAGCAGCTTAGGCCTGGAGGATACGCAGTATTTT CASSLGLEDTQYF
TRBJ2-3 - TRBV9 - TGTGCCAGCAGCCCCGAGGGGGGAGGGACAGATACGCAGTATTTT CASSPEGGGTDTQYF
TRBJ1-5 - TRBV29-1 - TGCAGCGTTGAAGTCGGTAGCAATCAGCCCCAGCATTTT CSVEVGSNQPQHF
TRBJ1-1 - TRBV18 - TGTGCCAGCTCACCGCGACAGGAGATGGACACTGAAGCTTTCTTT CASSPRQEMDTEAFF
TRBJ2-7 TRBD2 TRBV28 - TGTGCCAGCAGCGGGACTAGCGAGACCTACGAGCAGTACTTC CASSGTSETYEQYF
TRBJ2-7 - TRBV29-1 - TGCAGCGTCGCACGGGGTATGGGCTACGAGCAGTACTTC CSVARGMGYEQYF
TRBJ2-5 TRBD1 TRBV9 - TGTGCCAGCAGCTCCGGGACAGGGGGCGCGACCCAGTACTTC CASSSGTGGATQYF
TRBJ1-4 - TRBV11-2 - TGTGCCAGCAGCTTAGTCGGGGCAACTAATGAAAAACTGTTTTTT CASSLVGATNEKLFF
TRBJ2-7 - TRBV18 - TGTGCCAGCGGAGACGGCTACGAGCAGTACTTC CASGDGYEQYF
TRBJ1-3 - TRBV28 - TGTGCCAGCAGTTTACTTGCCGGTGAGGGAAACACCATATATTTT CASSLLAGEGNTIYF
TRBJ1-1 - TRBV19 - TGTGCCAGTAGTACCCCCTTAACATCTCGAAGTCCCCAAGCTTTCTTT CASSTPLTSRSPQAFF
TRBJ1-1 - TRBV6-5 few TGTGCCAGCAATCGGGGAGGGACAATGAACACTGAAGCTTTCTTT CASNRGGTMNTEAFF
TRBJ2-3 TRBD2 TRBV9 once TGTGCCAGCAGCCCCTGGGGCGGGGGAAGCACAGATACGCAGTATTTT CASSPWGGGSTDTQYF
TRBJ2-7 - TRBV30 - TGTGCCTGGAGTGTGATACAGGGCCACGAGCAGTACTTC CAWSVIQGHEQYF
TRBJ2-7 - TRBV19 - TGTGCCAGTAGTCGACTCGCGGGAACCTACGAGCAGTACTTC CASSRLAGTYEQYF
TRBJ2-3 TRBD2 TRBV2 - TGTGCCAGCAGCGCGCCTAGCGGTTTCACAGATACGCAGTATTTT CASSAPSGFTDTQYF
TRBJ2-7 TRBD1 TRBV6-2/TRBV6-3 - TGTGCCAGCAGTTACGCGTACTACAGGGGCGGGCAGTACTTC CASSYAYYRGGQYF
TRBJ2-2 - TRBV9 - TGTGCCAGCAGCGTAGTGGGGCAGCGAAACACCGGGGAGCTGTTTTTT CASSVVGQRNTGELFF
TRBJ2-3 - TRBV7-2 - TGTGCCAGCAGCTCCCTCCTTGATACGCAGTATTTT CASSSLLDTQYF
TRBJ2-1 - TRBV3-1/TRBV3-2 - TGTGCCAGCAGCCAAGACGTAGCGCGTGAGCAGTTCTTC CASSQDVAREQFF
TRBJ2-1 TRBD2 TRBV18 - TGTGCCAGCTCACCGGTACAGCGGGAGGGGTCCGGTGAGCAGTTCTTC CASSPVQREGSGEQFF
TRBJ2-7 - TRBV12-3/TRBV12-4 - TGTGCCAGCAGGAGTTCAGGGGACTACGAGCAGTACTTC CASRSSGDYEQYF
TRBJ2-1 TRBD1 TRBV7-3 - TGTGCCAGCAGATCTACAGGGGGGTCCTACAATGAGCAGTTCTTC CASRSTGGSYNEQFF
TRBJ2-7 - TRBV29-1 - TGCAGCGCCCTTTCCGGCGCGGTCTCCTACGAGCAGTACTTC CSALSGAVSYEQYF
TRBJ2-7 - TRBV4-2 - TGTGCCAGCAGCCAAGACATCTCGAGAGAGCAGTACTTC CASSQDISREQYF
TRBJ1-1 - TRBV28 - TGTGCCAGCAGTAGAGGGGGACGGAACACTGAAGCTTTCTTT CASSRGGRNTEAFF
TRBJ2-2 TRBD2 TRBV19 - TGTGCCAGTAGTATTTTCCCCCGGGGAGCGGGAGGGCCGATGGACACCGGGGAGCTGTTTTTT CASSIFPRGAGGPMDTGELFF
TRBJ1-2 TRBD1 TRBV24-1 once TGTGCCACCAGCCGATCGACAGGGGATGGCTACACCTTC CATSRSTGDGYTF
TRBJ2-3 - TRBV7-9 - TGTGCCAGCAGCCGGGATTCGGAAAGTACGCAGTATTTT CASSRDSESTQYF
TRBJ1-5 - TRBV28 once TGTGCCAGCAGCCCCGTGGGGGAGGGCAATCAGCCCCAGCATTTT CASSPVGEGNQPQHF
TRBJ2-7 - TRBV12-3/TRBV12-4 - TGTGCCAGCAGTTCTACCTACGAGCAGTACTTC CASSSTYEQYF
TRBJ2-1 TRBD1 TRBV11-3 - TGTGCCAGCAGCCGCGGACAGGGGGAAAACAATGAGCAGTTCTTC CASSRGQGENNEQFF
TRBJ2-4 - TRBV5-1 - TGCGCCAGCAGCGGAGGCCGATTTTTTAGGGGCAGGGAGGAAAACATTCAGTACTTC CASSGGRFFRGREENIQYF
TRBJ1-1 TRBD1 TRBV6-2/TRBV6-3 - TGTGCCAGCAGTTACCCTAAAACCGACAGGGGAGGCACTGAAGCTTTCTTT CASSYPKTDRGGTEAFF
TRBJ2-4 - TRBV4-2 - TGTGCCAGAAGCCAAGTCCCCACGAGGACAAGGGTATTATTGAGAGCCAAAAACATTCAGTACTTC CARSQVPTRTRVLLRAKNIQYF
TRBJ1-2 - TRBV6-4 - TGTGCCAGCAGTCTTGATCCGACAGCTAGGGCGTCGGGTGGCTACACCTTC CASSLDPTARASGGYTF
TRBJ2-3 - TRBV29-1 - TGCAGCGTTGTAAGGGGTGGGCCAGATACGCAGTATTTT CSVVRGGPDTQYF
TRBJ2-1 - TRBV5-1 - TGCGCCAGCAGCCTACAGGGTCCCACCTACAATGAGCAGTTCTTC CASSLQGPTYNEQFF
TRBJ2-2 - TRBV3-1/TRBV3-2 - TGTGCCAGCAGCCAAGATCTTCTAACCGGGGAGCTGTTTTTT CASSQDLLTGELFF
TRBJ1-5 TRBD1 TRBV28 - TGTGCCAGCAGTTTTCGGACAGGGGTGAATCAGCCCCAGCATTTT CASSFRTGVNQPQHF
TRBJ1-2 - TRBV27 - TGTGCCACCGCGATCAGGGGCGAGGGAAATGGCTACACCTTC CATAIRGEGNGYTF
TRBJ2-7 - TRBV11-3 - TGTGCCAGCAGCTTAGGTGGCCAGTTGGGGCGCGAGCAGTACTTC CASSLGGQLGREQYF
TRBJ2-4 TRBD2 TRBV5-4 - TGTGCCAGCAGCTTGGGGGGGACTAGCGAGCGCATTCAGTACTTC CASSLGGTSERIQYF
TRBJ2-3 - TRBV4-2 - TGTGCCAGCAGCCAAGCCGGAGATACGCAGTATTTT CASSQAGDTQYF